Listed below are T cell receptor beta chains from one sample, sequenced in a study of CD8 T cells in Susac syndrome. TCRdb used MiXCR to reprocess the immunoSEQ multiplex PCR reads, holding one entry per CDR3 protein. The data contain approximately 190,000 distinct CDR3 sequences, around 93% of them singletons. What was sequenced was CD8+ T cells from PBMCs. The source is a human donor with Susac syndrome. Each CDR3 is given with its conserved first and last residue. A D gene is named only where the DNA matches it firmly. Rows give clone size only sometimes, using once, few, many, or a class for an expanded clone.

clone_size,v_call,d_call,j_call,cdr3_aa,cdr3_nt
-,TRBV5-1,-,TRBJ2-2,CASGADGSTGELFF,TGCGCCAGCGGAGCGGACGGATCCACCGGGGAGCTGTTTTTT
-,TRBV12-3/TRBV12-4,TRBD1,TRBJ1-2,CASSSKDRGVYGYTF,TGTGCCAGCAGTTCTAAAGACAGGGGGGTCTATGGCTACACCTTC
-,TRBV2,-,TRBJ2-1,CASVGSGTPHNEQFF,TGTGCCAGCGTGGGTTCAGGGACCCCCCACAATGAGCAGTTCTTC
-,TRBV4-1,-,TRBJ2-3,CASSQAGTNTDTQYF,TGCGCCAGCAGCCAAGCGGGGACCAACACAGATACGCAGTATTTT
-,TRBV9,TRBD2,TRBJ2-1,CASSISGRGLGNEQFF,TGTGCCAGCAGCATTAGCGGGAGGGGTCTGGGAAATGAGCAGTTCTTC
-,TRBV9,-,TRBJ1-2,CASSPLSGRLAYGYTF,TGTGCCAGCAGCCCCCTATCGGGCAGGCTCGCCTATGGCTACACCTTC
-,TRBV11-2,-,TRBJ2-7,CASSLDPTAYEQYF,TGTGCCAGCAGCTTAGATCCGACAGCCTACGAGCAGTACTTC
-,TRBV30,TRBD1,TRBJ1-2,CAWSTGQGDYGYTF,TGTGCCTGGAGTACCGGACAGGGGGACTATGGCTACACCTTC
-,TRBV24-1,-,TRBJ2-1,CATSPPLSYNEQFF,TGTGCCACCAGCCCCCCTCTCTCCTACAATGAGCAGTTCTTC
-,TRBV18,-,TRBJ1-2,CASVGPEEGYTF,TGTGCCAGCGTGGGCCCGGAGGAAGGCTACACCTTC
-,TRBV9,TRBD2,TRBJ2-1,CASSVGRSGRRNEQFF,TGTGCCAGCAGCGTAGGGAGGAGCGGGAGACGGAATGAGCAGTTCTTC
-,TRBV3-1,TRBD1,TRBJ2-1,CASSQDYGRGPHNEQFF,TGTGCCAGCAGCCAAGATTACGGCAGGGGGCCTCACAATGAGCAGTTCTTC
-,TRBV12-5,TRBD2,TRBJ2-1,CASGNYPGLEDEQFF,TGTGCTAGTGGTAACTACCCGGGACTAGAAGATGAGCAGTTCTTC
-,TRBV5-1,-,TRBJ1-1,CASFRTDLIGTEAFF,TGCGCCAGCTTCCGGACGGACCTAATAGGCACTGAAGCTTTCTTT
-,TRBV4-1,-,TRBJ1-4,CASSLGTEKLFF,TGCGCCAGCAGCCTTGGAACAGAGAAACTGTTTTTT
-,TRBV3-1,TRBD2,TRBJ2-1,CASSQTSGRVNEQFF,TGTGCCAGCAGCCAAACTAGCGGGAGAGTGAATGAGCAGTTCTTC
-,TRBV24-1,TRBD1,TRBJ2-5,CATSDPGGQETQYF,TGTGCCACCAGTGATCCAGGGGGCCAAGAGACCCAGTACTTC
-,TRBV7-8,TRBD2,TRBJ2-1,CASSEPGLAGEQFF,TGTGCCAGCAGCGAACCGGGACTAGCGGGAGAGCAGTTCTTC
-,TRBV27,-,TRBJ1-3,CASRGLISGNTIYF,TGTGCCAGCAGGGGTCTGATCTCTGGAAACACCATATATTTT
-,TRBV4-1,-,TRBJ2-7,CASSQDGLEEVEYF,TGCGCCAGCAGCCAAGACGGTCTAGAGGAAGTGGAGTACTTC
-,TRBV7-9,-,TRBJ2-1,CASSLGGSGYDNEQFF,TGTGCCAGCAGCTTAGGAGGTAGCGGATATGACAATGAGCAGTTCTTC
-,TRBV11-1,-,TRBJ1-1,CASSMDRWNTEAFF,TGTGCCAGCAGCATGGACAGATGGAACACTGAAGCTTTCTTT
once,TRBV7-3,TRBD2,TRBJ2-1,CASSSYLAGGYNEQFF,TGTGCCAGCAGCTCCTATCTAGCGGGAGGCTACAATGAGCAGTTCTTC
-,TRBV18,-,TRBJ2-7,CASSPQDIQYEQYF,TGTGCCAGCTCACCACAGGACATACAATACGAGCAGTACTTC
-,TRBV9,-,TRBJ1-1,CASSVDPLGTEAFF,TGTGCCAGCAGCGTAGATCCACTGGGCACTGAAGCTTTCTTT
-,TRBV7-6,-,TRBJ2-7,CASSPGTATYEQYF,TGTGCCAGCAGCCCCGGGACCGCAACCTACGAGCAGTACTTC
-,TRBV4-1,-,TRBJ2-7,CASSQTGTSEQYF,TGCGCCAGCAGCCAGACTGGGACATCCGAGCAGTACTTC
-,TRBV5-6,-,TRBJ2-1,CASSLATGRNEQFF,TGTGCCAGCAGCTTGGCGACCGGGCGGAATGAGCAGTTCTTC
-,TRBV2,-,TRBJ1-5,CASSPYRVRQPQHF,TGTGCCAGCAGCCCATACAGGGTACGACAGCCCCAGCATTTT
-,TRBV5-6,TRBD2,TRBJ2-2,CASSYATSAWAGELFF,TGTGCCAGCAGCTATGCAACTAGCGCCTGGGCCGGGGAGCTGTTTTTT
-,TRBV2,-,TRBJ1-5,CASSEVSQPQHF,TGTGCCAGCAGTGAAGTTAGTCAGCCCCAGCATTTT
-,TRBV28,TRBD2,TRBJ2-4,CASSLLGGRAENIQYF,TGTGCCAGCAGTTTATTGGGCGGGAGGGCTGAAAACATTCAGTACTTC
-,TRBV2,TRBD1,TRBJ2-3,CASSEPRDRVPDTQYF,TGTGCCAGCAGTGAACCAAGGGACAGGGTTCCAGATACGCAGTATTTT
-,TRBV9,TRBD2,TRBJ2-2,CASSVAGLAIDTGELFF,TGTGCCAGCAGCGTAGCGGGACTAGCCATCGACACCGGGGAGCTGTTTTTT
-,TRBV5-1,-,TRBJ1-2,CASSFYAGWPYGYTF,TGCGCCAGCAGCTTTTACGCAGGGTGGCCCTATGGCTACACCTTC
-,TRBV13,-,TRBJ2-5,CASSLGPQRETQYF,TGTGCCAGCAGCCTGGGGCCGCAGCGAGAGACCCAGTACTTC
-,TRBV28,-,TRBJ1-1,CASSPPRNTEAFF,TGTGCCAGCAGTCCCCCTAGGAACACTGAAGCTTTCTTT
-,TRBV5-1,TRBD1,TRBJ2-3,CASTEPRTGPSNTQYF,TGCGCCAGCACCGAGCCTAGGACAGGGCCTTCGAATACGCAGTATTTT
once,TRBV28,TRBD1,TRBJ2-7,CASSQTRGQNSYEQYF,TGTGCCAGCAGTCAGACGAGGGGACAGAACTCCTACGAGCAGTACTTC
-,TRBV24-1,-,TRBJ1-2,CATSERVNYGYTF,TGTGCCACCAGTGAGAGGGTTAACTATGGCTACACCTTC
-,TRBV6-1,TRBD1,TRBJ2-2,CASRDRDRGPAGELFF,TGTGCCAGCAGAGACCGGGACAGGGGTCCCGCCGGGGAGCTGTTTTTT
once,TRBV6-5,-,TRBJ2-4,CATRSGNIQYF,TGTGCCACAAGGTCCGGAAACATTCAGTACTTC
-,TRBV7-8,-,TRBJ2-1,CASSPLERGVLYNEQFF,TGTGCCAGCAGCCCATTAGAGAGGGGAGTACTCTACAATGAGCAGTTCTTC
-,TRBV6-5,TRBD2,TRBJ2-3,CASSYSVAGEDTQYF,TGTGCCAGCAGTTACTCGGTAGCGGGGGAAGATACGCAGTATTTT
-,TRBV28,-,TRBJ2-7,CASSLQRYEQYF,TGTGCCAGCAGTTTGCAGCGCTACGAGCAGTACTTC
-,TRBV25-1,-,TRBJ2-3,CASSAVLTDTQYF,TGTGCCAGCAGTGCGGTATTAACAGATACGCAGTATTTT
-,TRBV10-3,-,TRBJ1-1,CAISESGTGHRAEAFF,TGTGCCATCAGTGAGTCCGGGACGGGTCATCGCGCTGAAGCTTTCTTT
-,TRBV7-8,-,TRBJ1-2,CASSAEPGRFYGYTF,TGTGCCAGCAGCGCCGAACCGGGACGATTCTATGGCTACACCTTC